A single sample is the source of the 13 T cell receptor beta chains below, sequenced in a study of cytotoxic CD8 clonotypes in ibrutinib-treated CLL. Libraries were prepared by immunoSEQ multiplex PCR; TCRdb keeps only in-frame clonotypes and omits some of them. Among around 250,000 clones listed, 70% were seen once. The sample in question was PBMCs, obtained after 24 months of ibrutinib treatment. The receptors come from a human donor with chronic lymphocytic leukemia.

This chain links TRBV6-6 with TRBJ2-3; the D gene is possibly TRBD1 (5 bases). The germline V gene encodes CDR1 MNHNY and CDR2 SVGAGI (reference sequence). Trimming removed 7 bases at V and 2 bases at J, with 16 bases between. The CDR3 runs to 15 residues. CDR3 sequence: CASIRGLTDTDTQYF. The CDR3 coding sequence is TGTGCCAGCATTAGGGGCCTGACAGACACAGATACGCAGTATTTT.

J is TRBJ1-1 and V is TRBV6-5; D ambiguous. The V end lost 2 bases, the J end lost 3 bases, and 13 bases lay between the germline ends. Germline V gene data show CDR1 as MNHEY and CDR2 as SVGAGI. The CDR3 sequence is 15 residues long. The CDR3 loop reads CASSYEAAQYTEAFF. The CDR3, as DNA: TGTGCCAGCAGTTACGAAGCCGCACAGTACACTGAAGCTTTCTTT.

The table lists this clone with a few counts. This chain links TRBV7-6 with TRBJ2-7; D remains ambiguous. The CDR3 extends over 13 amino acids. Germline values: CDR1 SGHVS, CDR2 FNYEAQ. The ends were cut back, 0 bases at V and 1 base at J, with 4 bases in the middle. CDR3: CASSLAVSYEQYF. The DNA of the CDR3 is TGTGCCAGCAGCTTAGCGGTTTCCTACGAGCAGTACTTC.

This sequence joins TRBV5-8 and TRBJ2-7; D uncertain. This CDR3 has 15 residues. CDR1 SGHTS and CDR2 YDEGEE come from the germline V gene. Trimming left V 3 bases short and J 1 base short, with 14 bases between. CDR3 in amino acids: CASSSARAKSYEQYF. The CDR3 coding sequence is TGTGCCAGCAGCTCCGCAAGGGCGAAGTCCTACGAGCAGTACTTC.

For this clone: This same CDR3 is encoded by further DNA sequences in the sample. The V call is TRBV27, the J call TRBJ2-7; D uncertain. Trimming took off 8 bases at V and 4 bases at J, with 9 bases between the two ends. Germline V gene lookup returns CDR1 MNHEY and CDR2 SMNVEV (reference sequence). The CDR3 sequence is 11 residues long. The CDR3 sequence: CASSLGYEQYF. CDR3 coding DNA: TGTGCCAGCTCCCTGGGGTACGAGCAGTACTTC.

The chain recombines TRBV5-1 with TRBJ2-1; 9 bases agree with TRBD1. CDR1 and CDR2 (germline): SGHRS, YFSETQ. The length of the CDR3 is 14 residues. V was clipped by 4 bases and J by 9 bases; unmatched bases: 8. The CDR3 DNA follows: TGCGCCAGCAGCCTCGGGACAGGGTTGACTGAGCAGTTCTTC. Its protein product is CASSLGTGLTEQFF.

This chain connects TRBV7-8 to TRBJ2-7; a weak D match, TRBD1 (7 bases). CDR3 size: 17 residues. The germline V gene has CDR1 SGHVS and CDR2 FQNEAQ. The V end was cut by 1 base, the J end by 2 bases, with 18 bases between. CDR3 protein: CASSLGVGGQSTYEQYF. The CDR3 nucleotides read TGTGCCAGCAGCTTAGGGGTCGGGGGACAGTCCACCTACGAGCAGTACTTC. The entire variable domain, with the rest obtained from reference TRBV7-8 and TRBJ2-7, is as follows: GAGVSQSPRYKVAKRGQDVALRCDPISGHVSLFWYQQALGQGPEFLTYFQNEAQLDKSGLPSDRFFAERPEGSVSTLKIQRTQQEDSAVYLCASSLGVGGQSTYEQYFGPGTRLTVT.

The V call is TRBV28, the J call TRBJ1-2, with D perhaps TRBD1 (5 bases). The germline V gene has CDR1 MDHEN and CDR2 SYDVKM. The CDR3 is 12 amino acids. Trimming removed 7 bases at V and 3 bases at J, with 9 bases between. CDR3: CASNRGYYGYTF. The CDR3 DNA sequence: TGTGCCAGCAATCGGGGGTACTATGGCTACACCTTC.

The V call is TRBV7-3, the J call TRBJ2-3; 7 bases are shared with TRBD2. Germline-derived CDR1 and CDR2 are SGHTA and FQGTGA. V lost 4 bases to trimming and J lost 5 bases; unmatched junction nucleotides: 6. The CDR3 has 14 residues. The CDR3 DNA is TGTGCCAGCAGCTCTGCGGGAGTCATAGATACGCAGTATTTT. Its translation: CASSSAGVIDTQYF.

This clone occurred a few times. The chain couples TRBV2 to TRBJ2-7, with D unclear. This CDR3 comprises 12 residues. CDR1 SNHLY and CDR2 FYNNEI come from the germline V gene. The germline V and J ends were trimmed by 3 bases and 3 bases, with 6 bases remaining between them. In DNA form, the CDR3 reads TGTGCCAGCAGTGATGAAGACTACGAGCAGTACTTC. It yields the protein CASSDEDYEQYF.

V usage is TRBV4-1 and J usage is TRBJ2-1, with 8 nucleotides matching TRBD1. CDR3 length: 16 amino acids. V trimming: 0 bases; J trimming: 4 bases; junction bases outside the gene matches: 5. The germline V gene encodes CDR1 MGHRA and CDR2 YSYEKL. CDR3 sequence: CASSQDQRQGYNEQFF. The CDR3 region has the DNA TGCGCCAGCAGCCAAGATCAGAGACAGGGGTACAATGAGCAGTTCTTC.

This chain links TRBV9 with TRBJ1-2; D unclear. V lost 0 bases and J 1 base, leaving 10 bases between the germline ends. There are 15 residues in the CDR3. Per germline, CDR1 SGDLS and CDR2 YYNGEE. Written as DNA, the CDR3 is TGTGCCAGCAGCGTAGGAGGAGACGTTAACTATGGCTACACCTTC. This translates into CASSVGGDVNYGYTF.

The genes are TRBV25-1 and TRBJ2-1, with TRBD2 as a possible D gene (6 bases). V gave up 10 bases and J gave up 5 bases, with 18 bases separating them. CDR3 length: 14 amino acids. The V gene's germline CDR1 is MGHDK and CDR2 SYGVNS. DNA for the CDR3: TGTGCCACCTGGGATGGAGGGCCCCACAATGAGCAGTTCTTC. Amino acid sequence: CATWDGGPHNEQFF.